The clone carrying this TCR beta chain was picked up one time. Participants spanned ages roughly 18 to 95 years and resided in about 24 US areas. These data are taken from a study of blood T cell repertoires in COVID-19. Across the whole study: The analysed material was cDNA or gDNA that came from T cells, B-cell-depleted T cells, or PBMCs.

CDR3 length equals 13 residues. CDR1 and CDR2 (germline): SGHDT, YYEEEE. Losses at the gene ends were 2 bases for V and 9 bases for J; bases not matched to a gene: 5. The method was immunoSEQ multiplex PCR; TCRdb's version includes in-frame clones alone and lacks a portion of them. The sample records more than 400,000 clones, approximately 90% being singletons. Material for sequencing was PBMCs or T cells enriched from blood (not recorded which). This TCR derives from a woman aged 18-35 years who had recovered from COVID-19. The chain recombines TRBV5-6 with TRBJ2-1; TRBD1 aligns across 7 bases. In nucleotides, the CDR3 is TGTGCCAGCAGCTTACGGACAGGCGTTGAGCAGTTCTTC. Its protein is CASSLRTGVEQFF.